These T cell receptor beta chains were read from a single sample in a study of blood T cells in healthy people across ages. One entry per CDR3 protein results from TCRdb running MiXCR on the 5' RACE reads. The sample lists some 760,000 distinct CDR3 sequences; roughly 25% were seen once. The same data also contributed to another study, on T cells of mothers and their children.

The source material was blood. Every receptor here comes from a boy aged 5-17 years in good health. CDR3s include the opening cysteine and the closing phenylalanine or tryptophan. The D gene is left open where the match is weak. Clone size is given for some rows only: seen once, a few or many times, or a class if the clone is expanded.

D	V	J	size	DNA	CDR3
NA	TRBV27	TRBJ2-2	few	TGTGCCAGCAGTTTATCCTCCGGCCCACGGGGGCCCGGGGAGCTGTTTTTT	CASSLSSGPRGPGELFF
NA	TRBV9	TRBJ2-7	few	TGTGCCAGCAGCGTAGAAGGCCTCTACGAGCAGTACTTC	CASSVEGLYEQYF
TRBD1	TRBV2	TRBJ1-5	NA	TGTGCCAGCAGTGAAGGGGTGACTCGCTCCAGGGGGTCCCTCCTCAGCAGGCAGCCCCAGCATTTT	CASSEGVTRSRGSLLSRQPQHF
NA	TRBV7-2	TRBJ1-5	NA	TGTGCCAGCAGTCGACAGGTGGACCGGAATCAGCCCCAGCATTTT	CASSRQVDRNQPQHF
NA	TRBV5-5	TRBJ1-2	NA	TGTGCCAGCAGCCACCGGGACCGCTATAACTATGGCTACACCTTC	CASSHRDRYNYGYTF
NA	TRBV4-2	TRBJ2-3	NA	TGTGCCAGCAGCCAAGGATTAGCGGTTTACGGAGATACGCAGTATTTT	CASSQGLAVYGDTQYF
TRBD1	TRBV7-8	TRBJ2-7	NA	TGTGCCAGCAGCAAGGGGGCTGAGAAGTACGAGCAGTACTTC	CASSKGAEKYEQYF
NA	TRBV5-1	TRBJ2-1	few	TGCGCCAGCAGCTTACACGTCAATGAGCAGTTCTTC	CASSLHVNEQFF
NA	TRBV14	TRBJ1-4	NA	TGTGCCAGCAGCCAAGTGAGGTCTGCTAATGAAAAACTGTTTTTT	CASSQVRSANEKLFF
NA	TRBV4-1	TRBJ2-7	NA	TGCGCCAGCAGCCAAACCAAGGACTACGAGCAGTACTTC	CASSQTKDYEQYF
NA	TRBV7-8	TRBJ1-2	NA	TGTGCCAGCACAAAGGGCGGTTACGGTGGTGGCTACACCTTC	CASTKGGYGGGYTF
NA	TRBV11-2	TRBJ2-3	NA	TGTGCCAGCGGAGGGTTCCCAGATACGCAGTATTTT	CASGGFPDTQYF
NA	TRBV20-1	TRBJ2-7	NA	TGCAGTGCTAGAGAGACAGGATTAAGCGACGAGCAGTACTTC	CSARETGLSDEQYF
NA	TRBV20-1	TRBJ2-1	NA	TGCAGTGCCGAGGACCAGACCAATGAGCAGTTCTTC	CSAEDQTNEQFF
TRBD2	TRBV6-1	TRBJ2-2	few	TGTGCCAGCAGATTTCGGGGAGGGTCGGACACCGGGGAGCTGTTTTTT	CASRFRGGSDTGELFF
TRBD2	TRBV6-4	TRBJ2-1	few	TGTGCCAGCAGTCAACTAGCGGGGGACTACAATGAGCAGTTCTTC	CASSQLAGDYNEQFF
TRBD1	TRBV29-1	TRBJ1-2	NA	TGCAGCGTTTGGACAGGGGACGGCTATGGCTACACCTTC	CSVWTGDGYGYTF
NA	TRBV4-3	TRBJ2-5	NA	TGCGCCAGCAGCCAAGGTTTCGCTAGCGAAGAGACCCAGTACTTC	CASSQGFASEETQYF
NA	TRBV28	TRBJ1-4	NA	TGTGCCAGCAGATCACCATGGGGGCCGTTGCGTGCTGAAAAACTGTTTTTT	CASRSPWGPLRAEKLFF
NA	TRBV2	TRBJ2-5	few	TGTGCCAGCAGTGATCGGATGGGCAGGGCCAGGGAGACCCAGTACTTC	CASSDRMGRARETQYF
NA	TRBV28	TRBJ1-2	NA	TGTGCTAGCAGTTCCTGGGGAGGGAACTATGGCTACACCTTC	CASSSWGGNYGYTF
NA	TRBV28	TRBJ2-1	NA	TGTGCCAGCAGTCCTCCGGGACATCGAAATGAGCAGTTCTTC	CASSPPGHRNEQFF
NA	TRBV10-3	TRBJ1-1	NA	TGTGCCAGCCGTGACAGACCCATGAACACTGAAGCTTTCTTT	CASRDRPMNTEAFF
NA	TRBV18	TRBJ1-6	NA	TGTGCCAGCTCACCATCGGCCCCATCCAATTCACCCCTCCACTTT	CASSPSAPSNSPLHF
NA	TRBV7-9	TRBJ2-7	NA	TGTGCCAGCAGTTCATCCGGGACCCCTCTTTATAGCTCCTACGAGCAGTACTTC	CASSSSGTPLYSSYEQYF
TRBD2	TRBV28	TRBJ2-1	few	TGTGCCAGCAGTTTAGGACTAGCGGGAGGGCCGGGTGAGCAGTTCTTC	CASSLGLAGGPGEQFF
NA	TRBV7-3	TRBJ1-4	NA	TGTGCCAGCGCTAGAGCAGATTCCTTTGAAAAACTGTTTTTT	CASARADSFEKLFF
NA	TRBV7-3	TRBJ2-1	NA	TGTGCCAGCAGCTTAGATGGCAGAAACAATGAGCAGTTCTTC	CASSLDGRNNEQFF
NA	TRBV9	TRBJ2-1	NA	TGTGCCAGCGCCAACGTGGGTGACCTTGCCTACAATGAGCAGTTCTTC	CASANVGDLAYNEQFF
NA	TRBV4-3	TRBJ2-7	many	TGCGCCAGCAGCCAAGATACCAGCTCCTACGAGCAGTACTTC	CASSQDTSSYEQYF
TRBD1	TRBV7-3	TRBJ2-4	few	TGTGCCAGCAGCGCACATCCGGGACAGCAGTACTTC	CASSAHPGQQYF
NA	TRBV5-1	TRBJ2-7	few	TGCGCCAGCAGCTGGTCCTCCGGGAGCGCCGGCGAGCAGTACTTC	CASSWSSGSAGEQYF
NA	TRBV7-3	TRBJ2-7	NA	TGTGCCAGCAGCTTAAACGGCGGAGCGGAAACTTACGAGCAGTACTTC	CASSLNGGAETYEQYF
NA	TRBV29-1	TRBJ1-1	NA	TGCAGCGTTGTACGGGTTGGATGGGACACTGAAGCTTTCTTT	CSVVRVGWDTEAFF
NA	TRBV20-1	TRBJ2-1	NA	TGCAGTGCTAGGGACACAGGTAGCTCCTACAATGAGCAGTTCTTC	CSARDTGSSYNEQFF
TRBD2	TRBV20-1	TRBJ2-1	few	TGCAGTGCTAGAGTCAGACTAGCAGACTCCTACAATGAGCAGTTCTTC	CSARVRLADSYNEQFF
NA	TRBV7-9	TRBJ1-1	NA	TGTGCCAGCAGCGCGATCGGACAACATGAAGCTTTCTTT	CASSAIGQHEAFF
NA	TRBV12-3/TRBV12-4	TRBJ1-6	few	TGTGCCAGCAGTTTAGCGCTTCCCGCTTTTGAGTCCCTCCACTTT	CASSLALPAFESLHF
NA	TRBV20-1	TRBJ2-6	NA	TGCAGTGCTCCGCAGGGTCCCAGTGGGGCCAACGTCCTGACTTTC	CSAPQGPSGANVLTF
NA	TRBV9	TRBJ1-3	NA	TGTGCCAGCAGCGTAGTCGGGCGGGGAGACTCTGGAAACACCATATATTTT	CASSVVGRGDSGNTIYF
TRBD1	TRBV7-2	TRBJ2-1	few	TGTGCCAGCAGCCCACGTCCCGGGACAGGGAACAATGAGCAGTTCTTC	CASSPRPGTGNNEQFF
TRBD1	TRBV7-2	TRBJ2-2	few	TGTGCCAGCAGACAAGGGGGCAAAACCGGGGAGCTGTTTTTT	CASRQGGKTGELFF
NA	TRBV6-2/TRBV6-3	TRBJ1-2	few	TGTGCCAGCAGTTACCGCGGAGCGTCCTTTAACTATGGCTACACCTTC	CASSYRGASFNYGYTF
TRBD1	TRBV6-2/TRBV6-3	TRBJ2-7	NA	TGTGCCAGCAGAGGACAGGGGTACACCTACGAGCAGTACTTC	CASRGQGYTYEQYF
TRBD2	TRBV6-5	TRBJ2-7	many	TGTGCCAGCAGTTCCGCCGGGACTAGCGGCTACGAGCAGTACTTC	CASSSAGTSGYEQYF
NA	TRBV14	TRBJ2-7	NA	TGTGCCAGCAGCCGAGAAAGGCACGAGCAGTACTTC	CASSRERHEQYF
NA	TRBV7-2	TRBJ2-2	NA	TGTGCCAGCAGGGGGGACACCGAGTCCGGGGAGCTGTTTTTT	CASRGDTESGELFF
NA	TRBV7-9	TRBJ2-7	few	TGTGCCAGCCAAACCAATTCGGAAGCCCACGGATACTACGAGCAGTACTTC	CASQTNSEAHGYYEQYF
NA	TRBV6-5	TRBJ2-5	few	TGTGCCAGCAATCCCCTTAGGGGCGAGACCCAGTACTTC	CASNPLRGETQYF
NA	TRBV20-1	TRBJ2-5	few	TGCAGTGCCAGCCGGGGACACCAAGAGACCCAGTACTTC	CSASRGHQETQYF
TRBD2	TRBV20-1	TRBJ2-1	few	TGCAGTGCTCCGGGACTAGGTTACAATGAGCAGTTCTTC	CSAPGLGYNEQFF
NA	TRBV27	TRBJ1-1	NA	TGTGCCAGCAGTTCCGATCGGGGGGGTATAATCACTGAAGCTTTCTTT	CASSSDRGGIITEAFF
NA	TRBV28	TRBJ2-7	NA	TGTGCCAGCAGCAACCGGGACGCAAGCTCCTACGAGCAGTACTTC	CASSNRDASSYEQYF
NA	TRBV29-1	TRBJ2-5	NA	TGCAGCGTTGAAGATCTGGGTAGCGTGAGCGAAGAGACCCAGTACTTC	CSVEDLGSVSEETQYF
NA	TRBV6-5	TRBJ2-3	NA	TGTGCCAGCAGTCGATTGACGGGGGATACGCAGTATTTT	CASSRLTGDTQYF